The clone carrying this TCR beta chain occurred many times. The antigen remains unidentified. This specimen comes from a study of prognosis after radiotherapy for stage I lung cancer. Overall study context: Tumors were squamous cell carcinoma in seven patients and adenocarcinoma in approximately eleven. Study-wide results and caveats: Unique TCR clone counts dropped after stereotactic body radiation therapy, from a median of 10,088 to 6,861. The study found lower Shannon entropy after stereotactic body radiation therapy in patients who developed distant metastases. Reportedly, the usage of TRBV and TRBJ genes was not the same in patients with and without metastases.

Researchers used two-round multiplex PCR to amplify TCR beta CDR3 starting from genomic DNA. TRBV and TRBJ genes each had their own specific primers in first-round PCR. TCRdb reanalysed the multiplex PCR reads using MiXCR and keeps one entry per CDR3 protein. The profile covers around 26,000 distinct CDR3 sequences, with 30% appearing a single time and around 35% taken by the ten largest. The germline gives CDR1 ENHRY, CDR2 SYGVKD. The CDR3 runs to 15 residues. The V end was cut by 3 bases, the J end by 0 bases, with 10 bases between. This clonotype was sampled from a donor over 45 with non-small cell lung cancer. Sequenced here: PBMCs, sampled before or after stereotactic body radiation therapy (not recorded which). The chain is built from TRBV10-3 and TRBJ2-3; D gene unclear. Here the CDR3 DNA reads TGTGCCATCAGTGAAGGAGAATCGAGCACAGATACGCAGTATTTT. It encodes CAISEGESSTDTQYF.